The present entry profiles one T cell receptor (beta chain) with its context. The target antigen is unknown. V was clipped by 5 bases and J by 4 bases; unmatched bases: 5. Germline CDR1 reads MNHEY; CDR2 reads SVGAGI. The CDR3 loop spans 14 amino acids. The record originates from a study of OX40 agonist ivuxolimab in advanced cancers. Libraries were prepared by immunoSEQ multiplex PCR; TCRdb keeps only in-frame clonotypes and omits some of them. Among some 50,000 clones, about 91% were seen once, and the ten largest hold 10% to 15%. General observations from the study: At 0.1 to 3.0 mg/kg, clonal expansion of CD4+ and CD8+ blood T cells had occurred by week 6. Part of the nonresponder group also had normalized T-cell clonal expansion that was low.

The sequencing used CD4+ or CD8+ T cells sorted from blood, collected in a trial of the OX40 agonist ivuxolimab. The rearrangement joins TRBV6-5 to TRBJ2-1; TRBD2 agrees at 7 bases. This receptor was taken from an adult with an advanced solid tumor such as melanoma, head and neck, liver or kidney cancer. CDR3 bases: TGTGCCAGCAGTCGACTAGCCGTATACAATGAGCAGTTCTTC. Residues: CASSRLAVYNEQFF.